The 10 T cell receptor beta chains below were found in one sample sequenced in a study of blood T cell repertoires in COVID-19. Libraries were prepared by immunoSEQ multiplex PCR; TCRdb keeps only in-frame clonotypes and omits some of them. The data show around 140,000 clones, approximately 84% seen once. The sample consisted of peripheral blood. The receptor source for this set is a human donor in a cohort sampled during active COVID-19.

This CDR3 is CASSFPGNNYGYTF. The CDR3 DNA is TGTGCCAGCAGTTTCCCGGGGAATAACTATGGCTACACCTTC. The chain joins TRBV28 to TRBJ1-2, with no clear D. The CDR3 contains 14 residues. The ends were cut back, 3 bases at V and 1 base at J, with 9 bases in the middle. Germline CDR1 is MDHEN and CDR2 is SYDVKM.

The chain couples TRBV7-2 to TRBJ1-5; D ambiguous. CDR1 SGHTA and CDR2 FQGNSA come from the germline V gene. Trimming took 5 bases from V and 3 from J, leaving 14 bases between them. The CDR3 consists of 15 residues. CDR3 sequence reads: CASSPQAGINQPQHF. The CDR3, as DNA: TGTGCCAGCAGCCCTCAAGCGGGCATCAATCAGCCCCAGCATTTT.

The V call is TRBV6-6, the J call TRBJ2-7; no clear D. The ends were cut back, 4 bases at V and 3 bases at J, with 7 bases in the middle. The CDR3 totals 12 residues. Germline V CDR1 and CDR2: MNHNY, SVGAGI (reference sequence). CDR3 residues: CASSFNSYEQYF. In DNA, the CDR3 is TGTGCCAGCAGTTTCAACAGCTACGAGCAGTACTTC.

This clone has more than one count but fewer than ten. The gene calls are TRBV28 and TRBJ2-5, with a weak D call TRBD1 (6 bases). The CDR3 spans 15 residues. Trimming left V 2 bases short and J 5 bases short, with 15 bases between. Germline V CDR1 and CDR2: MDHEN, SYDVKM. The CDR3 spells CASSLLGAQGETQYF. CDR3 in DNA: TGTGCCAGCAGTTTACTTGGGGCCCAGGGGGAGACCCAGTACTTC.

V usage is TRBV7-2 and J usage is TRBJ2-2; D remains unclear. The CDR3 spans 15 residues. Germline V gene data show CDR1 as SGHTA and CDR2 as FQGNSA. V gave up 3 bases and J gave up 3 bases, with 11 bases separating them. The CDR3 is CASSLTLRDTGELFF. CDR3 sequence (DNA): TGTGCCAGCAGCTTGACCCTCCGGGACACCGGGGAGCTGTTTTTT. Supplemented by reference TRBV7-2 and TRBJ2-2, the full variable domain reads GAGVSQSPSNKVTEKGKDVELRCDPISGHTALYWYRQSLGQGLEFLIYFQGNSAPDKSGLPSDRFSAERTGGSVSTLTIQRTQQEDSAVYLCASSLTLRDTGELFFGEGSRLTVL.

The V gene is TRBV7-3, the J gene TRBJ2-3; no reliable D call. The CDR3 length is 12 residues. Germline values: CDR1 SGHTA, CDR2 FQGTGA. Deletions cut 5 bases from V and 2 bases from J, with 5 bases between. DNA of the CDR3: TGTGCCAGCAGCCCATCCACAGATACGCAGTATTTT. Amino acids: CASSPSTDTQYF.

CDR3 protein: CAWGKGAYEQYF. The DNA of the CDR3 is TGTGCCTGGGGGAAAGGGGCCTACGAGCAGTACTTC. The chain joins TRBV30 to TRBJ2-7, with D perhaps TRBD1 (5 bases). Germline assignment: CDR1 GTSNPN and CDR2 SVGIG (reference sequence). The CDR3 covers 12 residues. V was pared by 5 bases and J by 2 bases, with 10 bases between.

The rearrangement uses TRBV28 and TRBJ1-5; a possible D gene is TRBD1 (5 bases). CDR3 size: 12 residues. Per the germline V gene, CDR1 is MDHEN and CDR2 is SYDVKM. With 4 bases removed from V and 6 bases from J, the gap between germline ends came to 7 bases. CDR3 sequence: CASSSGGQPQHF. The CDR3 DNA follows: TGTGCCAGCAGTTCGGGGGGTCAGCCCCAGCATTTT.

V and J are TRBV5-6 and TRBJ2-2, with TRBD1 as a possible D gene (5 bases). V dropped 4 bases and J dropped 7 bases, with 20 bases sitting between them. Germline V gene data show CDR1 as SGHDT and CDR2 as YYEEEE. The CDR3 contains 16 residues. The CDR3 protein is CASSRYQDMWGGELFF. The CDR3 DNA reads as TGTGCCAGCAGCCGGTATCAGGACATGTGGGGCGGGGAGCTGTTTTTT.

The chain is built from TRBV7-6 and TRBJ1-1, with no clear D. This CDR3 is 16 amino acids long. In germline, CDR1 is SGHVS, CDR2 FNYEAQ. Trimming removed 0 bases at V and 3 bases at J, with 14 bases between. CDR3 nucleotides: TGTGCCAGCAGCTTAGCTGGAGGGTTGGGGTACACTGAAGCTTTCTTT. Encoded protein: CASSLAGGLGYTEAFF. Together with reference TRBV7-6 and TRBJ1-1, the CDR3 gives the full variable domain: GAGVSQSPRYKVTKRGQDVALRCDPISGHVSLYWYRQALGQGPEFLTYFNYEAQQDKSGLPNDRFSAERPEGSISTLTIQRTEQRDSAMYRCASSLAGGLGYTEAFFGQGTRLTVV.